What follows are 13 T cell receptor beta chains derived from one specimen sequenced in a study of graft-versus-host responses after intestinal transplantation. These receptors' targets are unknown. Clones were read by immunoSEQ multiplex PCR, and TCRdb kept only the in-frame ones, dropping some. The sample carries about 92,000 clones, about 89% recorded once. The material was unstimulated CD8+ T cells sorted from spleen or lymph node cells, obtained before intestinal transplant. The source of these receptors is a human donor who received an intestinal transplant.

The chain uses TRBV6-5 and TRBJ1-5, with D perhaps TRBD1 (6 bases). Trimming cost V 3 bases and J 5 bases, with 8 bases left between them. The CDR3 is 13 amino acids. Germline V gene data show CDR1 as MNHEY and CDR2 as SVGAGI. CDR3 DNA: TGTGCCAGCAGTTATAAGGGGGATCAGCCCCAGCATTTT. Translated, it gives CASSYKGDQPQHF.

J is TRBJ2-2 and V is TRBV6-5; D call uncertain. Trimming stripped 2 bases from V and 3 bases from J, with 4 bases between. Germline-derived CDR1 and CDR2 are MNHEY and SVGAGI. The CDR3 is 13 residues long. CDR3 DNA: TGTGCCAGCAGTTACGAGGACACCGGGGAGCTGTTTTTT. Amino acids: CASSYEDTGELFF.

This sequence joins TRBV6-5 and TRBJ2-7; TRBD1 or TRBD2 may be the D gene (6 bases each). There are 14 residues in the CDR3. CDR1 and CDR2 from the germline V gene are MNHEY and SVGAGI. V was trimmed by 4 bases and J by 6 bases, leaving 16 bases between them. CDR3 in DNA: TGTGCCAGCAGTTCACTCACCAGGGGAGGCGAGCAGTACTTC. Its translation: CASSSLTRGGEQYF.

This rearrangement joins TRBV14 to TRBJ1-1; tentatively, D is TRBD1 (5 bases). This CDR3 has 12 residues. Looked up from germline, CDR1 is SGHDN and CDR2 is FVKESK. The V end was cut by 1 base, the J end by 6 bases, with 6 bases between. The chain's CDR3 is CASSQVGAEAFF. The CDR3 DNA follows: TGTGCCAGCAGCCAAGTGGGGGCTGAAGCTTTCTTT.

This clone was seen just once. V is TRBV7-6 and J is TRBJ2-2; TRBD1 agrees at 9 bases. The CDR3 sequence is 20 residues long. J was trimmed by 2 bases and V by 5 bases; bases with no gene match: 18. CDR1 is SGHVS, CDR2 FNYEAQ, per germline. The CDR3, as DNA: TGTGCCAGCAGCCTAGGCTTGGGACAGGGTGTTCCTTTTAACACCGGGGAGCTGTTTTTT. It is translated as CASSLGLGQGVPFNTGELFF.

This clone appeared once. Here the CDR3 DNA reads TGCGCCAGCAGCCCTGACAGGGGGCAGGGGTTAGAGCAGTACTTC. As protein: CASSPDRGQGLEQYF. The chain employs TRBV4-1 and TRBJ2-7, with 10 bases identical to TRBD1. V lost 4 bases to trimming and J lost 7 bases; unmatched junction nucleotides: 10. CDR1 and CDR2 (germline): MGHRA, YSYEKL. This CDR3 spans 15 amino acids.

The chain is built from TRBV2 and TRBJ1-2, with D unresolved. Germline V lookup: CDR1 SNHLY, CDR2 FYNNEI. This CDR3 spans 13 amino acids. Between the trimmed V and J ends, which lost 2 bases and 4 bases, there was a span of 8 bases. The CDR3 is CASSEPAPYGYTF. The CDR3, as DNA: TGTGCCAGCAGTGAACCCGCACCCTATGGCTACACCTTC.

This chain uses TRBV11-1 with TRBJ2-7; a weak D match, TRBD1 (6 bases). The CDR3 is 15 amino acids. V lost 1 base, J lost 7 bases, and 17 bases lay in between. CDR1 SGHAT and CDR2 FQDESV come from the germline V gene (reference sequence). The chain's CDR3 is CASSLEVNRAEEQYF. The CDR3 DNA reads TGTGCCAGCAGCTTAGAGGTGAACAGGGCGGAAGAGCAGTACTTC. Full variable domain (outside the CDR3, taken from reference TRBV11-1 and TRBJ2-7): EAEVAQSPRYKITEKSQAVAFWCDPISGHATLYWYRQILGQGPELLVQFQDESVVDDSQLPKDRFSAERLKGVDSTLKIQPAELGDSAMYLCASSLEVNRAEEQYFGPGTRLTVT.

The rearrangement uses TRBV6-1 and TRBJ2-3, with D unclear. Trimming stripped 3 bases from V and 0 bases from J, with 7 bases between. From germline, CDR1 is MNHNS and CDR2 SASEGT. The CDR3 consists of 14 residues. The CDR3 region is CASSDWGSTDTQYF. CDR3 bases: TGTGCCAGCAGTGATTGGGGTAGCACAGATACGCAGTATTTT.

V usage is TRBV30 and J usage is TRBJ1-1; D is perhaps TRBD1 (5 bases). V shed 2 bases and J shed 0 bases, with 13 bases lying between them. Germline CDR1 is GTSNPN and CDR2 is SVGIG (reference sequence). The CDR3 is 15 residues long. This CDR3 reads CAWSLDSSVNTEAFF. CDR3 sequence (DNA): TGTGCCTGGAGTTTAGACAGTTCGGTGAACACTGAAGCTTTCTTT.

This chain uses TRBV4-1 with TRBJ2-1; D not resolved. The germline V and J ends were trimmed by 0 bases and 9 bases, with 9 bases remaining between them. The germline V gene encodes CDR1 MGHRA and CDR2 YSYEKL. This CDR3 is built from 13 residues. The chain's CDR3 is CASSQDTVLEQFF. CDR3 DNA: TGCGCCAGCAGCCAAGATACGGTTCTTGAGCAGTTCTTC.

In the case of this clone: One junction end disagrees with the germline gene, perhaps due to a read error. This chain links TRBV7-4 with TRBJ2-1; 11 nucleotides agree with TRBD2. The V gene's germline CDR1 is SGHVT and CDR2 SQSDAQ. The CDR3 covers 17 residues. The CDR3 sequence: CASSSHGLAGKGNGQFF. For the CDR3, the DNA is TGTGCCAGCAGCTCCCATGGACTAGCGGGTAAGGGGAATGGGCAGTTCTTC.

The V and J genes are TRBV6-5 and TRBJ2-7, with 11 bases fitting TRBD1. The CDR3 is made up of 14 amino acids. V lost 0 bases and J lost 6; bases outside the gene matches: 1. Germline values: CDR1 MNHEY, CDR2 SVGAGI. The CDR3 DNA follows: TGTGCCAGCAGTTACTCTGGGACAGGGGGCGAGCAGTACTTC. This sequence encodes CASSYSGTGGEQYF.